Below, one T cell receptor (beta chain) is given with its context. What it recognizes is unknown. This entry is derived from a study of cytomegalovirus exposure and HLA in healthy donors. Study findings and constraints: Researchers catalogued some 160 TCR beta chains as cytomegalovirus-associated.

60 Vbeta and 13 Jbeta primers were used in PCR. The method was immunoSEQ multiplex PCR; TCRdb's version includes in-frame clones alone and lacks a portion of them. The sample comprises around 200,000 clones, 60% to 80% of which are singletons, and around 2% rests with the top ten. J gave up 11 bases and V 1 base, and 10 bases lay outside the gene matches. The length of the CDR3 is 14 residues. CDR1 is SGHDN, CDR2 FVKESK, per germline. The chain recombines TRBV14 with TRBJ1-1, with 7 bases matching TRBD1. The source material was PBMCs. The TCR originated in a man aged 18 to 30 in good health and CMV-seronegative. The CDR3 region is CASSQGTGEKGAFF. The DNA for the CDR3 is TGTGCCAGCAGCCAAGGAACAGGGGAAAAAGGGGCTTTCTTT.